This TCR beta chain was identified during a study of blood T cell repertoires in COVID-19. Study overall: The samples span acute and convalescent COVID-19 from the United States, Italy and Spain.

TCRdb's table, derived via immunoSEQ multiplex PCR, lists solely in-frame clones and lacks some. Of around 300,000 clones listed, about 89% are singletons. Trimming stripped 9 bases from V and 5 bases from J, with 14 bases between. Germline V lookup: CDR1 LNHDA, CDR2 SQIVND (reference sequence). CDR3 size: 13 residues. The rearrangement links TRBV19 to TRBJ2-1, with D perhaps TRBD2 (7 bases). This TCR was recovered from a woman aged 40 to 55 who had recovered from COVID-19. Source material: peripheral blood. CDR3 coding DNA: TGTGCCAGCGGCCGGGGGGCGGACAATGAGCAGTTCTTC. This codes for CASGRGADNEQFF.